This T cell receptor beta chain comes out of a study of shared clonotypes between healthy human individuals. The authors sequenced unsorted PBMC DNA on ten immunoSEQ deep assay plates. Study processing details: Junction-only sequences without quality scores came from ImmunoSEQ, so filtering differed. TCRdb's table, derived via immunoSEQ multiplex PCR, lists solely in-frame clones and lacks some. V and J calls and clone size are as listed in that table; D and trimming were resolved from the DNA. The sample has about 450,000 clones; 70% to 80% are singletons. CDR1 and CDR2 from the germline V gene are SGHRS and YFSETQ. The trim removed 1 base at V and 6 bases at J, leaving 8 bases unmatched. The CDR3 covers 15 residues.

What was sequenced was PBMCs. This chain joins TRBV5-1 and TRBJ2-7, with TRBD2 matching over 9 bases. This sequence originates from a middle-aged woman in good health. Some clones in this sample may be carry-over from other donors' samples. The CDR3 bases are TGCGCCAGCAGCTTGTTTCCAGCGGGAGGCGGCGAGCAGTACTTC. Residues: CASSLFPAGGGEQYF. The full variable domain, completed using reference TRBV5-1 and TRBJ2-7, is KAGVTQTPRYLIKTRGQQVTLSCSPISGHRSVSWYQQTPGQGLQFLFEYFSETQRNKGNFPGRFSGRQFSNSRSEMNVSTLELGDSALYLCASSLFPAGGGEQYFGPGTRLTVT.